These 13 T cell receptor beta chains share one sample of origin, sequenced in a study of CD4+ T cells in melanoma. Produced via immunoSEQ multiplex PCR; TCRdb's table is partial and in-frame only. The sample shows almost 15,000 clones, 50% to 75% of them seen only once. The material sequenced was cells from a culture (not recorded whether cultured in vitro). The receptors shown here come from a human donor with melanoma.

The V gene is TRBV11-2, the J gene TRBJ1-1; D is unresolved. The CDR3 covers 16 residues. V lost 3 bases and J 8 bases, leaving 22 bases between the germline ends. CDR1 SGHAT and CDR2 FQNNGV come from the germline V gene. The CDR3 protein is CASSLVQVRRKTEAFF. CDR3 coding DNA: TGTGCCAGCAGCTTGGTGCAGGTAAGACGAAAGACCGAAGCTTTCTTT. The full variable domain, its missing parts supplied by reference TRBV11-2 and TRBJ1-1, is EAGVAQSPRYKIIEKRQSVAFWCNPISGHATLYWYQQILGQGPKLLIQFQNNGVVDDSQLPKDRFSAERLKGVDSTLKIQPAKLEDSAVYLCASSLVQVRRKTEAFFGQGTRLTVV.

This CDR3 is CASSDRFEQFF. The CDR3 bases are TGTGCCAGTAGTGATAGGTTTGAGCAGTTCTTC. This rearrangement joins TRBV19 to TRBJ2-1; D is uncertain. The CDR3 runs to 11 residues. The germline gives CDR1 LNHDA, CDR2 SQIVND (reference sequence). V was pared by 5 bases and J by 9 bases, with 8 bases between.

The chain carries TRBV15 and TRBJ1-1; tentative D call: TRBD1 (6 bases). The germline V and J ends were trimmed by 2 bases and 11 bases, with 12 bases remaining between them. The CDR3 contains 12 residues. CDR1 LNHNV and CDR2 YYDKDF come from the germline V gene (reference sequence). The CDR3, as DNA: TGTGCCACCAGCAGATCAGGGGTTACCGCTTTCTTT. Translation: CATSRSGVTAFF. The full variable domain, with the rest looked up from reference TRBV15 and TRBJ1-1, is DAMVIQNPRYQVTQFGKPVTLSCSQTLNHNVMYWYQQKSSQAPKLLFHYYDKDFNNEADTPDNFQSRRPNTSFCFLDIRSPGLGDTAMYLCATSRSGVTAFFGQGTRLTVV.

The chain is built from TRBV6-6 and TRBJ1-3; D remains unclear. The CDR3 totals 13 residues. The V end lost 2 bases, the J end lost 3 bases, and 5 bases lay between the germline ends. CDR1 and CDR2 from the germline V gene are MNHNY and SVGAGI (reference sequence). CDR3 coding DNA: TGTGCCAGCAGTTACGACGGTGGAAACACCATATATTTT. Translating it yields CASSYDGGNTIYF.

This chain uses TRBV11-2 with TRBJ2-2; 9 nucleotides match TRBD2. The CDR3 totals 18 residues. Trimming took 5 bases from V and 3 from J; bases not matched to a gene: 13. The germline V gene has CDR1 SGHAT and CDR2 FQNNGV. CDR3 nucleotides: TGTGCCAGCAGCAACGGGGGATTAGCGGGGGAATACACCGGGGAGCTGTTTTTT. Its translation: CASSNGGLAGEYTGELFF.

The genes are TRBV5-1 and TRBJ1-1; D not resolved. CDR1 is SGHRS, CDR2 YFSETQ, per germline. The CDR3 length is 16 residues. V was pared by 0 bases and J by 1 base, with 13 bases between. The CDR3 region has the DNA TGCGCCAGCAGCTTGGTCCGCGGCGGAAGGAACACTGAAGCTTTCTTT. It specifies CASSLVRGGRNTEAFF.

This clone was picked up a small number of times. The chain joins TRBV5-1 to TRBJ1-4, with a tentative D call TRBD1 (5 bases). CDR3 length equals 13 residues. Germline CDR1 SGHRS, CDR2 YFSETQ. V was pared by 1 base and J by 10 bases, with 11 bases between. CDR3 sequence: CASSLNRRGKLFF. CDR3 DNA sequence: TGCGCCAGCAGCTTGAACCGAAGGGGAAAACTGTTTTTT.

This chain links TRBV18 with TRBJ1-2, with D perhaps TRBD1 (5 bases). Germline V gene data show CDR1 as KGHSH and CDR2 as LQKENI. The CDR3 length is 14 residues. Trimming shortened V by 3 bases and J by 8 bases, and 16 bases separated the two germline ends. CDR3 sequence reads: CASSPGSGQRGYTF. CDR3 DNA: TGTGCCAGCTCACCGGGTTCAGGGCAAAGGGGCTACACCTTC.

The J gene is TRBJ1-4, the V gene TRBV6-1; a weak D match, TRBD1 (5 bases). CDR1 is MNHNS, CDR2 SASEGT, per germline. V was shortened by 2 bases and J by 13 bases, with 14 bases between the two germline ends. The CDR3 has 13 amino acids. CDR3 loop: CASSEMGPGGLFF. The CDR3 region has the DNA TGTGCCAGCAGTGAAATGGGGCCCGGGGGACTGTTTTTT.

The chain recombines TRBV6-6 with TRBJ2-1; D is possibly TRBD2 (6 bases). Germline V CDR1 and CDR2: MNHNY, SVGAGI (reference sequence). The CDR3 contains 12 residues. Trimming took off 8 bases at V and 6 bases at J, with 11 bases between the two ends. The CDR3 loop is CASGTRGNEQFF. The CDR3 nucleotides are TGTGCCAGCGGGACTCGAGGCAATGAGCAGTTCTTC.

This CDR3 is CASSYSGEQFF. The CDR3 nucleotides are TGTGCCAGTAGTTACTCGGGCGAGCAGTTCTTC. The chain employs TRBV19 and TRBJ2-1; D call uncertain. Germline CDR1 reads LNHDA; CDR2 reads SQIVND (reference sequence). The CDR3 extends over 11 amino acids. Trimming took off 5 bases at V and 10 bases at J, with 9 bases between the two ends.

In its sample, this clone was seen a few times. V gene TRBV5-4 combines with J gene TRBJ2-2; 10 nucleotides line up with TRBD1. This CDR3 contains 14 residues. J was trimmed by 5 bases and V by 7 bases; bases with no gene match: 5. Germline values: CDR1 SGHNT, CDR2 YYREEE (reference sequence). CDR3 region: CASEGQGRTGELFF. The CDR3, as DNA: TGTGCCAGCGAGGGACAGGGGCGAACCGGGGAGCTGTTTTTT.

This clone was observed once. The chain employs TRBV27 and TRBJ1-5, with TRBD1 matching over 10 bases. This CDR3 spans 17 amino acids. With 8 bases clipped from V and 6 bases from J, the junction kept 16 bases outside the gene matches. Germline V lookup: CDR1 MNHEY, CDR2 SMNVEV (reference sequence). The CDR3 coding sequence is TGTGCCAGCCTCACCCTATTCCGGGACAGGGGAGGTCAGCCCCAGCATTTT. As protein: CASLTLFRDRGGQPQHF.